The rows below give T cell receptor beta chains drawn from one sample of a study of CD8 T cells in ankylosing spondylitis. TCRdb reanalysed the 5' RACE reads using MiXCR and keeps one entry per CDR3 protein. The table includes 310,000 or so distinct CDR3 sequences, around 18% detected once. Sequencing input: blood, either unsorted or a sorted T cell fraction (not recorded which). The source of these receptors is a male donor with ankylosing spondylitis or in good health (not recorded which). CDR3s include the opening cysteine and the closing phenylalanine or tryptophan. D genes are given only for firm matches. Where a row states a size, it is once, few, many or the class of an expanded clone; other rows omit it.

clone_size j_call d_call v_call cdr3_aa cdr3_nt
few TRBJ2-3 TRBD2 TRBV12-3/TRBV12-4 CASSFLLLAGPWGTDTQYF TGTGCCAGCAGTTTCCTCCTACTAGCGGGACCCTGGGGGACAGATACGCAGTATTTT
- TRBJ1-2 - TRBV18 CASSPVGENYGYTF TGTGCCAGCTCACCAGTTGGGGAGAACTATGGCTACACCTTC
few TRBJ1-1 - TRBV29-1 CSVEDHGGRDTEAFF TGCAGCGTTGAAGATCACGGGGGAAGGGACACTGAAGCTTTCTTT
many TRBJ2-3 - TRBV15 CATSRDAPGADTQYF TGTGCCACCAGCAGAGATGCTCCCGGGGCAGATACGCAGTATTTT
few TRBJ2-3 TRBD2 TRBV24-1 CATTKTSGDTDTQYF TGTGCCACCACAAAGACTAGCGGGGACACAGATACGCAGTATTTT
many TRBJ2-2 TRBD1 TRBV7-3 CASSPTGAVFTGELFF TGTGCCAGCAGCCCGACAGGGGCGGTATTCACCGGGGAGCTGTTTTTT
- TRBJ1-1 - TRBV5-4 CASSRTGSRSNTEAFF TGTGCCAGCAGCCGTACGGGGAGCAGGTCGAACACTGAAGCTTTCTTT
- TRBJ2-1 - TRBV27 CASSPRRGNEQFF TGTGCCAGCAGTCCCCGCCGGGGTAACGAGCAGTTCTTC
- TRBJ2-3 TRBD1 TRBV28 CASSLGTAKSTDTQYF TGTGCCAGCAGCCTAGGGACAGCTAAGAGCACAGATACGCAGTATTTT
- TRBJ1-5 TRBD1 TRBV20-1 CSARTGVSNQPQHF TGCAGTGCTAGGACAGGGGTTAGCAATCAGCCCCAGCATTTT